This T cell receptor (beta chain) was captured by sequencing in a study of blood T cell repertoires in COVID-19 (TCRdb year 2020). At the level of the whole study: Samples from collaborators originated in the United States, Italy and Spain and spanned both the acute and convalescent phases of COVID-19. The dataset comprised deeply sampled blood TCRbeta repertoires from subjects exposed to, actively infected with, or recovered from COVID-19. The repertoires were made available in a free public database intended to serve as a resource for research on the immune response to SARS-CoV-2. The material from the prospective study consisted of cDNA or gDNA derived from T cells, B-cell-depleted T cells, or PBMCs. The samples were drawn from two sources: the first 160 participants of the ongoing ImmuneRACE study, and some 1,300 subjects contributed by 6 global collaborators. Where HLA class I and class II types were available, the types were taken from metadata supplied by the sample provider, not from assay-based typing. Sample metadata almost always included a de-identified subject ID, COVID-19 status, age in years and sex. Results the study describes overall, beyond this receptor: How much clinical and demographic metadata was included differed by source and by participant, and the metadata was provided uncurated.

Collaborating institutions collected whole blood in K2EDTA tubes following their own protocols. Collaborator samples were shipped for TCRbeta analysis as frozen whole blood, isolated PBMCs, or DNA extracted from either sample type. Concerning this clone: The target of this receptor is not known. Base qualities were left out, and no much larger clone turns up one base away.

The immunoSEQ Assay, a bias-controlled multiplex PCR, was used to amplify TCRbeta CDR3 regions from genomic DNA. As for the original processing: Within the assay, amplification of reference gene primers was used to estimate how many nucleated cells each sample contained. Sequence reads were collapsed and filtered to measure the absolute abundance of every unique TCRbeta CDR3 rearrangement. Productive Simpson clonality was computed per sample as the square root of Simpson's diversity index over productive rearrangements. TCRdb re-hosts the immuneACCESS table, in-frame sequences only. Its copies lack some clones; in the studies checked, an unresolved V gene accounts for under half of them, and the cause for the rest is not known. V and J calls and clone size are as listed in that table; D and trimming were resolved from the DNA. The sample table lists roughly 250,000 clones, around four fifths of them with a count of one. The ten largest clones capture roughly 4% of the sample.

The V end loses 0 bases and the J end loses 0 bases, and a stretch of 11 bases separates them. CDR1 and CDR2 (LNHDA, SQIVND) derive from the germline V gene (reference sequence). The CDR3 contains 17 residues, cysteine and phenylalanine counted. Only the CDR3 DNA is retained, 51 bases long and in frame from the first base. The chain is made from TRBV19 and TRBJ1-4; no confident D gene assignment can be made. The sequence came from a middle-aged woman with active or convalescent COVID-19. Sequenced input: peripheral blood. The DNA reads as follows: TGTGCCAGTAGTATAGAAGGCCGTCGGGCAACTAATGAAAAACTGTTTTTT. Its product reads: CASSIEGRRATNEKLFF. With the rest looked up from the reference TRBV19 and TRBJ1-4 genes rather than sequenced, the full variable domain is DGGITQSPKYLFRKEGQNVTLSCEQNLNHDAMYWYRQDPGQGLRLIYYSQIVNDFQKGDIAEGYSVSREKKESFPLTVTSAQKNPTAFYLCASSIEGRRATNEKLFFGSGTQLSVL.